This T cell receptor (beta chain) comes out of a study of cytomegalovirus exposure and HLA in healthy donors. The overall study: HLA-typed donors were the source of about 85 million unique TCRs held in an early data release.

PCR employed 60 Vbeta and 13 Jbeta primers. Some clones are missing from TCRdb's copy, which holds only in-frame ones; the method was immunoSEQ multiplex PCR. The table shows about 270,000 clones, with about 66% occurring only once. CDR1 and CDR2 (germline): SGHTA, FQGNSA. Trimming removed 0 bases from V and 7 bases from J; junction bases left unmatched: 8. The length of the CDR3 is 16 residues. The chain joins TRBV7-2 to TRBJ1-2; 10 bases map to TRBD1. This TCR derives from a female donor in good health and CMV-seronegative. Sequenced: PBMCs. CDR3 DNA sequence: TGTGCCAGCAGCTTAGCGACTGGACAGGGGGTTGGTGGCTACACCTTC. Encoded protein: CASSLATGQGVGGYTF.